The clone carrying this TCR beta chain was seen at least ten times. No antigen is known for it. This record comes from a study of regulatory T cells in long-lasting Graves disease. General observations from the study: Persistent cases of Graves' showed reduced TCR diversity relative to newly diagnosed patients.

Time point: persistent/refractory GD, antithyroid drugs over 5 years with positive TRAb. RNA isolated from PBMCs was used to make the TCR library. Trimming pared 1 base from V and 1 base from J, leaving 8 bases between. CDR3 length equals 14 residues. Germline V lookup: CDR1 SEHNR, CDR2 FQNEAQ (reference sequence). Building the TCR beta libraries relied on iRepertoire HTBI primers, and CDR3 regions underwent Arm-PCR. Via MiXCR, TCRdb re-called the multiplex PCR reads, giving one row per CDR3 protein. The repertoire holds hundreds of thousands of distinct CDR3 sequences, with under 25% as singletons. The genes are TRBV7-9 and TRBJ2-7; D gene unclear. The sequencing here drew on peripheral blood mononuclear cells (PBMCs), taken when the disease was refractory, from a patient treated with antithyroid drugs. The TCR originated in a female donor with Graves disease. CDR3 in DNA: TGTGCCAGCAGCTTAGATCCCAATTCCTACGAGCAGTACTTC. Its translation: CASSLDPNSYEQYF.